This entry lists 11 T cell receptor beta chains sequenced from one sample in a study of cytomegalovirus exposure and HLA in healthy donors. Using immunoSEQ multiplex PCR, the repertoire was profiled, and TCRdb retains in-frame clones only, with some absent. The repertoire holds 60,000 to 80,000 clones, with around four fifths as singletons. Specimen: PBMCs. The receptors come from a man aged 25-45 years in good health and CMV-seronegative.

The chain recombines TRBV25-1 with TRBJ1-4; D is undetermined. Trimming removed 3 bases from V and 4 bases from J, with 9 bases in between. Germline lookup yields CDR1 MGHDK and CDR2 SYGVNS. This CDR3 has 14 residues. CDR3 residues: CASSDAEGNEKLFF. The CDR3 DNA is TGTGCCAGCAGTGATGCAGAGGGTAATGAAAAACTGTTTTTT.

This rearrangement joins TRBV14 to TRBJ2-7, with D tentatively TRBD1 (5 bases). Trimming took 1 base from V and 7 from J, leaving 11 bases between them. This CDR3 has 13 residues. Germline lookup yields CDR1 SGHDN and CDR2 FVKESK. The CDR3 sequence is CASSQVGRGEQYF. Written as DNA, the CDR3 is TGTGCCAGCAGCCAAGTGGGAAGGGGAGAGCAGTACTTC.

This clone has just one count. This chain links TRBV4-1 with TRBJ1-1, with D unresolved. Germline V gives CDR1 MGHRA, CDR2 YSYEKL. The V end was cut by 1 base, the J end by 1 base, with 7 bases between. The CDR3 sequence is 14 residues long. DNA for the CDR3: TGCGCCAGCAGCCAAGTTTGGAGGAACACTGAAGCTTTCTTT. Translating gives CASSQVWRNTEAFF.

The genes are TRBV27 and TRBJ2-3; TRBD1 matches 8 bases. The CDR3 consists of 14 residues. Germline-derived CDR1 and CDR2 are MNHEY and SMNVEV (reference sequence). After removal of 6 bases from V and 2 bases from J, the junction contained 4 bases not matched to a gene. CDR3 sequence (DNA): TGTGCCAGCAGCGGGACAGGTTTCACAGATACGCAGTATTTT. Protein sequence: CASSGTGFTDTQYF.

The DNA for the CDR3 is TGTGCCAGCAGCGCCTACGGGACTAGCGGCACAGATACGCAGTATTTT. Protein product: CASSAYGTSGTDTQYF. The gene calls are TRBV9 and TRBJ2-3; 10 bases are a match to TRBD2. This CDR3 is 16 amino acids long. Germline CDR1 is SGDLS and CDR2 is YYNGEE. The V gene end was trimmed by 3 bases and the J gene end by 1 base; junction bases not matched to a gene: 5.

This chain uses TRBV7-2 with TRBJ2-1, with 9 bases aligning to TRBD1. The CDR3 has 15 residues. Germline loops: CDR1 SGHTA, CDR2 FQGNSA. The trim removed 6 bases at V and 4 bases at J, leaving 7 bases unmatched. In nucleotides, the CDR3 is TGTGCCAGCAGTTATACAGGGGGCGCTTACAATGAGCAGTTCTTC. Its translation is CASSYTGGAYNEQFF.

The chain is built from TRBV7-2 and TRBJ1-2; no definite D call. With 7 bases removed from V and 3 bases from J, the gap between germline ends came to 18 bases. Germline loops: CDR1 SGHTA, CDR2 FQGNSA. The CDR3 contains 15 residues. The CDR3 is CASTTYYEADYGYTF. CDR3 DNA sequence: TGTGCCAGCACCACTTATTACGAGGCAGACTATGGCTACACCTTC.

The CDR3 loop reads CASSPIQGNEKLFF. The CDR3 nucleotides are TGCGCCAGCAGCCCAATACAGGGGAATGAAAAACTGTTTTTT. V gene TRBV4-1 combines with J gene TRBJ1-4; 7 positions agree with TRBD1. In germline, CDR1 is MGHRA, CDR2 YSYEKL. The V segment lost 4 bases and the J segment 5 bases; nucleotides outside the gene matches: 4. The CDR3 length is 14 residues.

The chain recombines TRBV4-3 with TRBJ2-3; 9 bases line up with TRBD1. Germline lookup yields CDR1 LGHNA and CDR2 YSLEER. The CDR3 length is 19 residues. J lost 4 bases, V lost 1 base, and 15 bases had no gene match. The CDR3 spells CASSQGTGDLSSVPDTQYF. The DNA for the CDR3 is TGCGCCAGCAGCCAAGGGACAGGGGACCTATCTAGCGTCCCAGATACGCAGTATTTT.

This clone was detected only a few times. The rearrangement joins TRBV23-1 to TRBJ2-1; 9 bases are shared with TRBD2. TRBV23-1 is given ORF status, its function remaining uncertain. J lost 15 bases, V lost 1 base, and 13 bases had no gene match. The CDR3 has 15 amino acids. The CDR3 nucleotides are TGCGCCAGCAGTCAATTGGTGCTAGCGGGACCCCGGGGGTTCTTC. Amino acid sequence: CASSQLVLAGPRGFF.

This clone has a single count. The chain uses TRBV5-4 and TRBJ2-1, with a weak D call TRBD2 (6 bases). Germline V lookup: CDR1 SGHNT, CDR2 YYREEE (reference sequence). This CDR3 contains 14 residues. The ends were cut back, 1 base at V and 6 bases at J, with 11 bases in the middle. The DNA of the CDR3 is TGTGCCAGCAGCTTGAAACTAGCCACCAATGAGCAGTTCTTC. This codes for CASSLKLATNEQFF.